Only one count was recorded for the clone carrying this T cell receptor (beta chain). The primer mix had 60 Vbeta and 13 Jbeta primers. The repertoire was sequenced with immunoSEQ multiplex PCR; TCRdb's copy has only in-frame clones and lacks some. Of about 120,000 clones in the sample, around 78% were seen once. The source of the sample is a study of cytomegalovirus exposure and HLA in healthy donors. The V end was cut by 5 bases, the J end by 8 bases, with 18 bases between. CDR3 length equals 15 residues. Looked up from germline, CDR1 is LGHNA and CDR2 is YSLEER. The chain has TRBV4-3 and TRBJ1-4, with a possible D match to TRBD1 (5 bases). Sequenced material: PBMCs. This sequence originates from a middle-aged woman in good health and CMV-seronegative. CDR3 coding DNA: TGCGCCAGCAGCTGGACCCGGGGGGGTGACGAAAAACTGTTTTTT. It specifies CASSWTRGGDEKLFF.